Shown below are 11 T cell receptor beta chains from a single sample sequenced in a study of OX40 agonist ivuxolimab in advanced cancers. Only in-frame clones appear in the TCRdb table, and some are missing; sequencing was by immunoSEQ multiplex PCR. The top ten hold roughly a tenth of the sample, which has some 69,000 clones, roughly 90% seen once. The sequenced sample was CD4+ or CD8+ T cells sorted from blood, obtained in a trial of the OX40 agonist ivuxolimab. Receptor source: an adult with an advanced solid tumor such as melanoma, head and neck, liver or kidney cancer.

The CDR3 sequence: CASSFRVGGYTF. CDR3 bases: TGTGCCAGCAGCTTTAGGGTTGGCGGCTACACCTTC. V gene TRBV11-3 combines with J gene TRBJ1-2; no firm D call. V was pared by 3 bases and J by 8 bases, with 10 bases between. Germline-derived CDR1 and CDR2 are SGHNT and YENEEA. The CDR3 contains 12 residues.

CDR3 in DNA: TGTGCCAGCAGCCCCGGGTACCGCTATGGCTACACCTTC. Translated, it gives CASSPGYRYGYTF. The chain recombines TRBV14 with TRBJ1-2; D is uncertain. The length of the CDR3 is 13 residues. Germline loops: CDR1 SGHDN, CDR2 FVKESK. V lost 4 bases and J 4 bases, leaving 10 bases between the germline ends. The full variable domain, in which reference TRBV14 and TRBJ1-2 provide the parts outside the CDR3, is EAGVTQFPSHSVIEKGQTVTLRCDPISGHDNLYWYRRVMGKEIKFLLHFVKESKQDESGMPNNRFLAERTGGTYSTLKVQPAELEDSGVYFCASSPGYRYGYTFGSGTRLTVV.

CDR3 sequence: CASSLMGNTGELFF. Here the CDR3 DNA reads TGTGCCAGCAGCTTGATGGGGAACACCGGGGAGCTGTTTTTT. V usage is TRBV5-5 and J usage is TRBJ2-2, with unresolved D. CDR1 SGHKS and CDR2 YYEKEE come from the germline V gene (reference sequence). CDR3 length equals 14 residues. Trimming stripped 1 base from V and 1 base from J, with 5 bases between.

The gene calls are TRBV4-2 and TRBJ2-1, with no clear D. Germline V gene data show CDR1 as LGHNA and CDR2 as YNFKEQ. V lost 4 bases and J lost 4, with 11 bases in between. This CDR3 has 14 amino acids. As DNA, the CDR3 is TGTGCCAGCAGCCCCACCGTGGGTTACAATGAGCAGTTCTTC. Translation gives CASSPTVGYNEQFF.

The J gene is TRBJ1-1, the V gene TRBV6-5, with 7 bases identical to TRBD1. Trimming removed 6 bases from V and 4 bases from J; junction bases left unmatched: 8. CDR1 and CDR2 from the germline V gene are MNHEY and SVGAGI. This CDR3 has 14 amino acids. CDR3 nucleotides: TGTGCCAGCAGCCTGACAGGGCCGGGCACTGAAGCTTTCTTT. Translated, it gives CASSLTGPGTEAFF.

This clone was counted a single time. The CDR3 protein is CASTQGGGEPIGYTF. The CDR3 DNA reads as TGTGCCAGCACACAAGGGGGAGGGGAACCTATTGGCTACACCTTC. This chain joins TRBV28 and TRBJ1-2, with D perhaps TRBD1 (6 bases). V lost 7 bases to trimming and J lost 7 bases, with 22 bases between them. The CDR3 has 15 residues. Germline lookup yields CDR1 MDHEN and CDR2 SYDVKM.

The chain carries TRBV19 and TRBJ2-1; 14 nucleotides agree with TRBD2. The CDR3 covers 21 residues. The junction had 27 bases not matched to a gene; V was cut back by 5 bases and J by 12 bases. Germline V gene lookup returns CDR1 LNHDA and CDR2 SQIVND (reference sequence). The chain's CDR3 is CASSPPLQGGLLGTSGRGQFF. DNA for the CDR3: TGTGCCAGTAGTCCCCCCTTACAGGGGGGTCTTCTCGGGACTAGCGGGAGAGGGCAGTTCTTC.

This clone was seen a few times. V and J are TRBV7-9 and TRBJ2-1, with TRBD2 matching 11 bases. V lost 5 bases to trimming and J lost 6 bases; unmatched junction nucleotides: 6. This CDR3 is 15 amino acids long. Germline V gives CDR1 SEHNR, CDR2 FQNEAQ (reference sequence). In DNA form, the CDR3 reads TGTGCCAGCAGCGAGACTAGCGGGACTTTCAATGAGCAGTTCTTC. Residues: CASSETSGTFNEQFF.

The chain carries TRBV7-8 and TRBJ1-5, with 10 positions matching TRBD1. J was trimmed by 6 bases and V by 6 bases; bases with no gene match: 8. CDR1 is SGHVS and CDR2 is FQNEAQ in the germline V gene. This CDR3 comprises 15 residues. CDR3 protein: CASSLDRGLGQPQHF. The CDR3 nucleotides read TGTGCCAGCAGTCTAGACAGGGGGCTTGGTCAGCCCCAGCATTTT.

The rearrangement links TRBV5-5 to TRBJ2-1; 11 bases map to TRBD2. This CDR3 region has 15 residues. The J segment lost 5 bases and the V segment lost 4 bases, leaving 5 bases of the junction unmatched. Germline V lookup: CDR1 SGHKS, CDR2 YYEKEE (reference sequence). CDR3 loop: CASSPGLADNNEQFF. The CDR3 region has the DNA TGTGCCAGCAGCCCGGGACTAGCGGACAACAATGAGCAGTTCTTC.

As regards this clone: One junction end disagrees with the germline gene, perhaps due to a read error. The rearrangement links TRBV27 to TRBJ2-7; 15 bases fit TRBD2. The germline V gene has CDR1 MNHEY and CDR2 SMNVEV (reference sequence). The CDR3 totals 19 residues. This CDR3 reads CASSLAGLAGGTRGYEQHF. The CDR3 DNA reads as TGTGCCAGCAGTTTAGCGGGACTAGCGGGAGGAACTAGAGGCTACGAGCAGCACTTC.